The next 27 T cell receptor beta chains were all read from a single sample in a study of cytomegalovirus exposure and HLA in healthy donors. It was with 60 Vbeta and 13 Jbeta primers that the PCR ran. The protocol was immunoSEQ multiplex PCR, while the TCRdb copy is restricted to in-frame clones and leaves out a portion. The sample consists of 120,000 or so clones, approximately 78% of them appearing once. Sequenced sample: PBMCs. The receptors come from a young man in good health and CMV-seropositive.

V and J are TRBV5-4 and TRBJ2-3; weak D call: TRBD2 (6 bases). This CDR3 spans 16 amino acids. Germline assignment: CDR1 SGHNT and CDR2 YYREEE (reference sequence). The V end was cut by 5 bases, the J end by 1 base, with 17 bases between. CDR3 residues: CASSVAGIRGTDTQYF. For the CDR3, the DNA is TGTGCCAGCAGTGTGGCGGGGATCAGGGGCACAGATACGCAGTATTTT. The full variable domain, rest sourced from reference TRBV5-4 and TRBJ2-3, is ETGVTQSPTHLIKTRGQQVTLRCSSQSGHNTVSWYQQALGQGPQFIFQYYREEENGRGNFPPRFSGLQFPNYSSELNVNALELDDSALYLCASSVAGIRGTDTQYFGPGTRLTVL.

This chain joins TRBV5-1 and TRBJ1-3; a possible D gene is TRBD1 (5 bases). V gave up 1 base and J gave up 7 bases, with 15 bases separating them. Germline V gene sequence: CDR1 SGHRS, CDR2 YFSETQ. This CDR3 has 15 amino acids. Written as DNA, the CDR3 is TGCGCCAGCAGCTTGCCGCAGCCGGGGGGGAACACCATATATTTT. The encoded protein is CASSLPQPGGNTIYF.

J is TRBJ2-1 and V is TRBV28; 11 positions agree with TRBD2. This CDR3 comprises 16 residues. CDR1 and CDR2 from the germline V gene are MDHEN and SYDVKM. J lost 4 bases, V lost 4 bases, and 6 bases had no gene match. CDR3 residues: CASSSGASGGYNEQFF. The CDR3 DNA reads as TGTGCCAGCAGTTCGGGGGCTAGCGGGGGGTACAATGAGCAGTTCTTC.

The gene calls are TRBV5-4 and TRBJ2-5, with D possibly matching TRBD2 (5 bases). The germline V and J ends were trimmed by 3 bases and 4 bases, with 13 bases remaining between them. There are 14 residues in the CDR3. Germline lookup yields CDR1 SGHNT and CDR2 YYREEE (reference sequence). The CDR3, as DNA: TGTGCCAGCAGCTCCCTCGGAGGTGTAGAGACCCAGTACTTC. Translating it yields CASSSLGGVETQYF.

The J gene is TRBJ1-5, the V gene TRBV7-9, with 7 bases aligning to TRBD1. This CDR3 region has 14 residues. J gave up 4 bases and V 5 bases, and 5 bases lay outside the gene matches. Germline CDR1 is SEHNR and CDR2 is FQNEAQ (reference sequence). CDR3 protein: CASSPQGRNQPQHF. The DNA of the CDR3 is TGTGCCAGCAGCCCACAGGGGAGGAATCAGCCCCAGCATTTT.

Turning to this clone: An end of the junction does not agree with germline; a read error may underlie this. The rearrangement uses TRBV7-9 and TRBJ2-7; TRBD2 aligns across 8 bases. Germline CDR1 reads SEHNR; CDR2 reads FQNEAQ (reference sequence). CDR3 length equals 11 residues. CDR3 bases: TGTGCCAGCAGCTTAGGAGCCGGGACTAGCTTC. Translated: CASSLGAGTSF.

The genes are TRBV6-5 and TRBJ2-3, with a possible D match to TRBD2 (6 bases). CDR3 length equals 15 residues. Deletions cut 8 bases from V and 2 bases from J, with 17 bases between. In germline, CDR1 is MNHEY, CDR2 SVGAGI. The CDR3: CASWDPSGPTDTQYF. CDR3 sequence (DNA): TGTGCCAGCTGGGACCCGAGCGGGCCCACAGATACGCAGTATTTT.

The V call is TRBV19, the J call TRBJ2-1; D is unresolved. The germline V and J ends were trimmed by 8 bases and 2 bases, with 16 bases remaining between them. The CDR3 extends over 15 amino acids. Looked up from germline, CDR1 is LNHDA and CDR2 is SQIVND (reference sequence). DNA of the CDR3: TGTGCCAGTCAAACCAGTGGGCTAACCTACAATGAGCAGTTCTTC. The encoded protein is CASQTSGLTYNEQFF.

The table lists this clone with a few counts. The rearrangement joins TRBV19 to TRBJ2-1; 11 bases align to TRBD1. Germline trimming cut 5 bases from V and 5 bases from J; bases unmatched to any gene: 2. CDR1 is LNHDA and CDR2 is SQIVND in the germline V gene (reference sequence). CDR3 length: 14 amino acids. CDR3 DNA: TGTGCCAGTAGTGGGACAGGGGGGCACAATGAGCAGTTCTTC. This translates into CASSGTGGHNEQFF.

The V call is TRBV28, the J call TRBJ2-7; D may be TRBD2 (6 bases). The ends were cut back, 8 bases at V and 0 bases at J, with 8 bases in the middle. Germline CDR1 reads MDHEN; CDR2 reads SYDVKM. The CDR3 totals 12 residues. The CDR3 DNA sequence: TGTGCCAGCTCGGACTACTCCTACGAGCAGTACTTC. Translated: CASSDYSYEQYF. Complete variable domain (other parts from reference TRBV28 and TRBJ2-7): DVKVTQSSRYLVKRTGEKVFLECVQDMDHENMFWYRQDPGLGLRLIYFSYDVKMKEKGDIPEGYSVSREKKERFSLILESASTNQTSMYLCASSDYSYEQYFGPGTRLTVT.

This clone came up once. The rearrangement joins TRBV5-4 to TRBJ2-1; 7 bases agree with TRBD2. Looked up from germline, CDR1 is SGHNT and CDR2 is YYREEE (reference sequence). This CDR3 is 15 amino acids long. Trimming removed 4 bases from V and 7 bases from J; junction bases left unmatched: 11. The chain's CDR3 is CASSPRTGGGNEQFF. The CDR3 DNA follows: TGTGCCAGCAGCCCTAGAACGGGAGGAGGTAATGAGCAGTTCTTC.

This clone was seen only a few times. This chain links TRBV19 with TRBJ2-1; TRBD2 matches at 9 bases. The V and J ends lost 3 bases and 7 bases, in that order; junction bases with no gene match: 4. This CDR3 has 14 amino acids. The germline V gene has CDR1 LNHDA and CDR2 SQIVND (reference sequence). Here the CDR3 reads CASSILLAGNEQFF. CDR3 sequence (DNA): TGTGCCAGTAGTATCCTCCTAGCGGGGAATGAGCAGTTCTTC.

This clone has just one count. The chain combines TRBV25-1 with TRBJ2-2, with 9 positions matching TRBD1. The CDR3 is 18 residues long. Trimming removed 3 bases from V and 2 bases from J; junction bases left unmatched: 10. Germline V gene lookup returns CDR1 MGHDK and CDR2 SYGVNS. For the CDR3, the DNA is TGTGCCAGCAGTGACGAAAGATGGGACAGGGATAACACCGGGGAGCTGTTTTTT. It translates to CASSDERWDRDNTGELFF.

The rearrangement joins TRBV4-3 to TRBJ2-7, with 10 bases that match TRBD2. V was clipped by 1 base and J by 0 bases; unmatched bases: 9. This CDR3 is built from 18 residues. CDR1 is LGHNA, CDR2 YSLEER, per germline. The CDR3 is CASSQVAVAGGLSYEQYF. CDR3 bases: TGCGCCAGCAGCCAAGTAGCGGTAGCGGGAGGCCTCTCCTACGAGCAGTACTTC.

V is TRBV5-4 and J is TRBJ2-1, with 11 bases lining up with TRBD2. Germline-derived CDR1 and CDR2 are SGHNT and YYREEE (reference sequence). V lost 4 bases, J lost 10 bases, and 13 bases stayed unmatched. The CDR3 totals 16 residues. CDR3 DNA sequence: TGTGCCAGCAGCCCTAGGAGGGTAGCGGGAGGGCCGGAGCAGTTCTTC. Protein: CASSPRRVAGGPEQFF.

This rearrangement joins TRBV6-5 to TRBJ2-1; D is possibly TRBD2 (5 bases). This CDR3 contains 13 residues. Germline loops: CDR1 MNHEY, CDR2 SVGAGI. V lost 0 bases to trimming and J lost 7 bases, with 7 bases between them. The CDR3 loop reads CASSYSRVNEQFF. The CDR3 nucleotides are TGTGCCAGCAGTTACTCGAGGGTAAATGAGCAGTTCTTC.

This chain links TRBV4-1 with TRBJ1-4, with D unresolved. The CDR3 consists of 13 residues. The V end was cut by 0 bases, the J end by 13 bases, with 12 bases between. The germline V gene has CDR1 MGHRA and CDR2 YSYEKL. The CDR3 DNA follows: TGCGCCAGCAGCCAAGACCCCGGAGCTAGACTGTTTTTT. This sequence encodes CASSQDPGARLFF.

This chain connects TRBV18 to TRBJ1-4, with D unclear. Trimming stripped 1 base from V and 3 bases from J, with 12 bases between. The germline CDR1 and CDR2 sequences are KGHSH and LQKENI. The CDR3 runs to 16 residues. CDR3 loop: CASSPQDLMANEKLFF. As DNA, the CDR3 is TGTGCCAGCTCACCACAAGATCTAATGGCTAATGAAAAACTGTTTTTT.

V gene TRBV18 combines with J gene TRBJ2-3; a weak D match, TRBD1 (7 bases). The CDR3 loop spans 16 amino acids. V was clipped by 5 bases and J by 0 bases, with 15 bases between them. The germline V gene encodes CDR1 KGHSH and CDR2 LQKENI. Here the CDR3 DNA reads TGTGCCAGCTCAAGGAGGGACAGCACTAGCACAGATACGCAGTATTTT. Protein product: CASSRRDSTSTDTQYF.

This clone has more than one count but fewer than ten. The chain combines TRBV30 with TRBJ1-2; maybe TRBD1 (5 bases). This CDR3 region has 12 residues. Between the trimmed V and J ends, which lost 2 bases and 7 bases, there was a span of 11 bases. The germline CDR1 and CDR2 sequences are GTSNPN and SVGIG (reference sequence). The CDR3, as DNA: TGTGCCTGGAGTTGGCAGGGAGGTGGCTACACCTTC. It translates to CAWSWQGGGYTF.

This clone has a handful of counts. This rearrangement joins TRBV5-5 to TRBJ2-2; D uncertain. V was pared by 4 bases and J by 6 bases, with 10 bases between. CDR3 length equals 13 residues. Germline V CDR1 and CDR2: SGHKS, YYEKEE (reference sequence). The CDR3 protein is CASSVSEAGELFF. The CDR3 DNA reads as TGTGCCAGCAGCGTATCCGAGGCCGGGGAGCTGTTTTTT.

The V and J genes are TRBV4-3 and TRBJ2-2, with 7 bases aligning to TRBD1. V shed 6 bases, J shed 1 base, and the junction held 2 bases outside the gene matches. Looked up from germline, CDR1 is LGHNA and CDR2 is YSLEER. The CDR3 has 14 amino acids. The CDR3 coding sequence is TGCGCCAGCAGGGCAGGGGGGAACACCGGGGAGCTGTTTTTT. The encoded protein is CASRAGGNTGELFF.

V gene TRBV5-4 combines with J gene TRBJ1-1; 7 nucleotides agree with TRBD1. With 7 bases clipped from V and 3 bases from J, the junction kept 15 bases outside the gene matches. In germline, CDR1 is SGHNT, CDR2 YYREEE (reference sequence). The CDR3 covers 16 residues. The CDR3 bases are TGTGCCAGCGGACGAAACAGGGGAGTCGGCGACACTGAAGCTTTCTTT. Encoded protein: CASGRNRGVGDTEAFF.

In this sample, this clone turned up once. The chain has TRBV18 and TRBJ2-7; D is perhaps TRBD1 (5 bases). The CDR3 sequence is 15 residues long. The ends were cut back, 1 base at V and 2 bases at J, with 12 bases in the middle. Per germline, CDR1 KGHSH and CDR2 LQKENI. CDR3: CASSPLQGETYEQYF. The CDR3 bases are TGTGCCAGCTCACCACTGCAGGGTGAGACCTACGAGCAGTACTTC.

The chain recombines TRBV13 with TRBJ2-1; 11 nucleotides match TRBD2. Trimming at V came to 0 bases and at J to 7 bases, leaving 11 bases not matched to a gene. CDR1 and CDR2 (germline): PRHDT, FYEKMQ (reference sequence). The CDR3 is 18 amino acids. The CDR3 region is CASSLGPRGLAGGNEQFF. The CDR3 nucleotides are TGTGCCAGCAGCTTAGGACCAAGGGGGCTAGCGGGAGGAAATGAGCAGTTCTTC.

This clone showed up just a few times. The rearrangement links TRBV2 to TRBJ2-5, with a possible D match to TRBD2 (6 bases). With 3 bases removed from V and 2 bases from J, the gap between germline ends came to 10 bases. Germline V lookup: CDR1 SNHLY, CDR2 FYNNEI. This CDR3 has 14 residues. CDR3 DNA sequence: TGTGCCAGCAGTGAGAGGAGGGTTCAAGAGACCCAGTACTTC. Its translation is CASSERRVQETQYF.

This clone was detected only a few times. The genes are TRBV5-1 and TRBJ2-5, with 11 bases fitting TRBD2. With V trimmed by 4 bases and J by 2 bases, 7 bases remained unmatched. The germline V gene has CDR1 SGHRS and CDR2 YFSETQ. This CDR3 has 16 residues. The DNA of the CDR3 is TGCGCCAGCAGCCTATTAGCGGGAGGGGAACAAGAGACCCAGTACTTC. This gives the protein CASSLLAGGEQETQYF.